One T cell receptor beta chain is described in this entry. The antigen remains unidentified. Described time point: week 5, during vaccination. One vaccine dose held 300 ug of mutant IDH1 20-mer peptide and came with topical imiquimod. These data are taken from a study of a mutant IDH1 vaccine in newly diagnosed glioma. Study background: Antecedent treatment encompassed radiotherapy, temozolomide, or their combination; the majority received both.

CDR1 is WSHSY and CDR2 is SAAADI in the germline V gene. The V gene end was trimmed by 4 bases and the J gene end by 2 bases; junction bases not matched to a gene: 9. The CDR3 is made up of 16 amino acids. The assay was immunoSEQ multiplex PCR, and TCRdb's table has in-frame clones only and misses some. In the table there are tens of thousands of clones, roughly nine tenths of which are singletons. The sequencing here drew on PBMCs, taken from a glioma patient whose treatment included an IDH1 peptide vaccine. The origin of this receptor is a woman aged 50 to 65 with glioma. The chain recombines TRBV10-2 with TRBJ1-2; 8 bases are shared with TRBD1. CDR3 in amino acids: CASSAYRDRSNYGYTF. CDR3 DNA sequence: TGCGCCAGCAGTGCCTACCGGGACAGGTCGAACTATGGCTACACCTTC.